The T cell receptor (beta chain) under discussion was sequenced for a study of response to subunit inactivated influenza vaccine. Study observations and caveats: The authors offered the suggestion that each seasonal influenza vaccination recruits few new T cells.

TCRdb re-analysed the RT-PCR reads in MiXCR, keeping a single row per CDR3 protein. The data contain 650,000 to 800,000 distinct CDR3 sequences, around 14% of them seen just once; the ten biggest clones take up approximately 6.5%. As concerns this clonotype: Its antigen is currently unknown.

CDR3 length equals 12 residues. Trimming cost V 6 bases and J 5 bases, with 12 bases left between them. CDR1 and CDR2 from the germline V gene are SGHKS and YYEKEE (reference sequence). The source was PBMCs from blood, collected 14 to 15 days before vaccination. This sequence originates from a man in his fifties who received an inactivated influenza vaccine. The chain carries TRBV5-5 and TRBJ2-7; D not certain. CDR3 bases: TGTGCCAGCAACCGGCAGTCCGACGAGCAGTACTTC. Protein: CASNRQSDEQYF.